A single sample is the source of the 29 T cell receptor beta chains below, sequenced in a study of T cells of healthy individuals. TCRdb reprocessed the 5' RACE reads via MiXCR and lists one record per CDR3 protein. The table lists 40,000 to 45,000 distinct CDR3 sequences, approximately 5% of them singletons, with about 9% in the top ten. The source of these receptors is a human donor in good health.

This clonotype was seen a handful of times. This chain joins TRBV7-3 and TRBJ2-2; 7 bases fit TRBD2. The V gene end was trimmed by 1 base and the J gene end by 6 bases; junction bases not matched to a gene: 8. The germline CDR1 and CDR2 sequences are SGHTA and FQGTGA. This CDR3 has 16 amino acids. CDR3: CASSLNSAAGAGELFF. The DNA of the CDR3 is TGTGCCAGCAGCTTAAATTCGGCCGCGGGGGCCGGGGAGCTGTTTTTT. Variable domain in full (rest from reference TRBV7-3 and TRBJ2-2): GAGVSQTPSNKVTEKGKYVELRCDPISGHTALYWYRQSLGQGPEFLIYFQGTGAADDSGLPNDRFFAVRPEGSVSTLKIQRTERGDSAVYLCASSLNSAAGAGELFFGEGSRLTVL.

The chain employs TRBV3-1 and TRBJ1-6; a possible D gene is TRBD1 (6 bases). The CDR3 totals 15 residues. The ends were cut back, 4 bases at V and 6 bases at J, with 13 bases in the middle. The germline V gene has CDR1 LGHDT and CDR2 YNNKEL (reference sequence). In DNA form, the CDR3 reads TGTGCCAGCAGCCCAGTCAGGGGTGGTAATTCACCCCTCCACTTT. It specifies CASSPVRGGNSPLHF. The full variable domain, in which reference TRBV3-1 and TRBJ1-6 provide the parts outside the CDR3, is DTAVSQTPKYLVTQMGNDKSIKCEQNLGHDTMYWYKQDSKKFLKIMFSYNNKELIINETVPNRFSPKSPDKAHLNLHINSLELGDSAVYFCASSPVRGGNSPLHFGNGTRLTVT.

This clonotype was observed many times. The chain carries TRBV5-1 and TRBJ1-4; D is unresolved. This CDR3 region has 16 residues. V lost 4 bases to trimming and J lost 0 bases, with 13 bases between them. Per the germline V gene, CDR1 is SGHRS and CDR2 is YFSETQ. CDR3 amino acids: CASSQDGRTTNEKLFF. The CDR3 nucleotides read TGCGCCAGCAGCCAGGACGGGAGAACAACTAATGAAAAACTGTTTTTT.

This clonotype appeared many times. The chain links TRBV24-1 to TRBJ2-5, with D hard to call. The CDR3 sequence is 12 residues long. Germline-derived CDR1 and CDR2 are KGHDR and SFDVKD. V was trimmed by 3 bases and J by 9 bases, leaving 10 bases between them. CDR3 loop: CATSDSYEAQYF. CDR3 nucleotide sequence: TGTGCCACCAGTGATAGTTATGAAGCCCAGTACTTC.

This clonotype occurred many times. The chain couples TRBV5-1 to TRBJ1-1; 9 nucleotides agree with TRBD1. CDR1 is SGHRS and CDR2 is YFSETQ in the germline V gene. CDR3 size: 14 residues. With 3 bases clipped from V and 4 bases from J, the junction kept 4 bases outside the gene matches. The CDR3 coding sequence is TGCGCCAGCAGCTGGCAGGGACAGGGCACTGAAGCTTTCTTT. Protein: CASSWQGQGTEAFF.

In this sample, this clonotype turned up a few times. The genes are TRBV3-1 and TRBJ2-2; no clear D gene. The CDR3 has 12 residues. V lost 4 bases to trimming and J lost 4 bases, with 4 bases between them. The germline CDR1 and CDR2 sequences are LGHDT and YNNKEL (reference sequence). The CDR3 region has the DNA TGTGCCAGCAGCCCCCTCACCGGGGAGCTGTTTTTT. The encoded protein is CASSPLTGELFF.

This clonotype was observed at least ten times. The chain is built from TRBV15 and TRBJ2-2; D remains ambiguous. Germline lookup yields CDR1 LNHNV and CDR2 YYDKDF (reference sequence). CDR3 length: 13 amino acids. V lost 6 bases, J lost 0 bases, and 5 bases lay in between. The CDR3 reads CATRSANTGELFF. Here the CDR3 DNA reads TGTGCCACCAGGAGCGCGAACACCGGGGAGCTGTTTTTT. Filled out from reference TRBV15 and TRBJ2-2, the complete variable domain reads DAMVIQNPRYQVTQFGKPVTLSCSQTLNHNVMYWYQQKSSQAPKLLFHYYDKDFNNEADTPDNFQSRRPNTSFCFLDIRSPGLGDTAMYLCATRSANTGELFFGEGSRLTVL.

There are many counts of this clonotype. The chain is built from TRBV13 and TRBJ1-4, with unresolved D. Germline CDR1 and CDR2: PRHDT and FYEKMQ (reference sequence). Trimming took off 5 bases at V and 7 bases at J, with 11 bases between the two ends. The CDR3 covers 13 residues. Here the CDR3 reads CASSIKGIEKLFF. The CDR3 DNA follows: TGTGCCAGCAGCATCAAGGGAATTGAAAAACTGTTTTTT.

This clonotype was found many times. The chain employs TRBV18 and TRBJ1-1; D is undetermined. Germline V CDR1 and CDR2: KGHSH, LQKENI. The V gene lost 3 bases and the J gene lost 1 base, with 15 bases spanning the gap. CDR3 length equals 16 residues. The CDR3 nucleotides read TGTGCCAGCTCACCCTACCCAGGTGGGGAGAACACTGAAGCTTTCTTT. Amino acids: CASSPYPGGENTEAFF. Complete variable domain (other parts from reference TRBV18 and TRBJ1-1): NAGVMQNPRHLVRRRGQEARLRCSPMKGHSHVYWYRQLPEEGLKFMVYLQKENIIDESGMPKERFSAEFPKEGPSILRIQQVVRGDSAAYFCASSPYPGGENTEAFFGQGTRLTVV.

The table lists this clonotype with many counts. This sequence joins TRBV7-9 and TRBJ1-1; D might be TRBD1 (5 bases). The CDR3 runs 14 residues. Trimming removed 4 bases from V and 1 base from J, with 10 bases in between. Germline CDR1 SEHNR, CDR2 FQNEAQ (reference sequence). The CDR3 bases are TGTGCCAGCAGCTCCCGGGGGTCGAACACTGAAGCTTTCTTT. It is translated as CASSSRGSNTEAFF.

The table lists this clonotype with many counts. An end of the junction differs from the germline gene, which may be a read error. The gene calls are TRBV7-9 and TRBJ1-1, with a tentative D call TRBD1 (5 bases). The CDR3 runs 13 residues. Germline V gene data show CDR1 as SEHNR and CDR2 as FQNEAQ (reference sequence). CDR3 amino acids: CASSSHTGLATLF. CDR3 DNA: TGTGCCAGCAGCTCACATACAGGTCTGGCGACTCTCTTT.

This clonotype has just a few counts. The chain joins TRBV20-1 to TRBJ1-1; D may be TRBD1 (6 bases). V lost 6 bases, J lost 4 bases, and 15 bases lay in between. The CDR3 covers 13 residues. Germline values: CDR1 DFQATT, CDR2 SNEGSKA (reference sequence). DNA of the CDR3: TGCAGTGCCCCTGGGGAGGGGGGCACTGAAGCTTTCTTT. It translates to CSAPGEGGTEAFF.

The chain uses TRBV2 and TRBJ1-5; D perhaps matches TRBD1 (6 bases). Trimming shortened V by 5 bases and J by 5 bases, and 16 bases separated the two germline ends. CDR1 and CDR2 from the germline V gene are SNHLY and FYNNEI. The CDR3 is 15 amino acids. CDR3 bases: TGTGCCAGCAGTCCGGGAGGGGGATCTTATCAGCCCCAGCATTTT. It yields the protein CASSPGGGSYQPQHF.

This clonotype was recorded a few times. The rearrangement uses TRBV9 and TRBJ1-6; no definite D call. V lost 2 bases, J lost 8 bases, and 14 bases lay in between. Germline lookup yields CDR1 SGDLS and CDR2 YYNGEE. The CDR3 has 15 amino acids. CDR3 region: CASSVKTLGDSPLHF. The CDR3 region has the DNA TGTGCCAGCAGCGTGAAGACGTTAGGCGATTCACCCCTCCACTTT. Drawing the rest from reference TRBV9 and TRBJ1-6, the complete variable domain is DSGVTQTPKHLITATGQRVTLRCSPRSGDLSVYWYQQSLDQGLQFLIQYYNGEERAKGNILERFSAQQFPDLHSELNLSSLELGDSALYFCASSVKTLGDSPLHFGNGTRLTVT.

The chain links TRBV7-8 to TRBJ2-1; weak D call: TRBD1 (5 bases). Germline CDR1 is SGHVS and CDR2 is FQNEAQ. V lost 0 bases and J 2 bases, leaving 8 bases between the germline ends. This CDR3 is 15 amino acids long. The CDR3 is CASSLAGVTYNEQFF. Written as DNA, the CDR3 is TGTGCCAGCAGCTTAGCAGGGGTCACCTACAATGAGCAGTTCTTC.

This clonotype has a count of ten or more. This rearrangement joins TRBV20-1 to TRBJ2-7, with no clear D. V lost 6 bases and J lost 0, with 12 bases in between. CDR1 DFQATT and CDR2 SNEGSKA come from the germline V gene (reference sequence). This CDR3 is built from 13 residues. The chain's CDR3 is CSAGPISSYEQYF. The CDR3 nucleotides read TGCAGTGCCGGCCCGATAAGCTCCTACGAGCAGTACTTC.

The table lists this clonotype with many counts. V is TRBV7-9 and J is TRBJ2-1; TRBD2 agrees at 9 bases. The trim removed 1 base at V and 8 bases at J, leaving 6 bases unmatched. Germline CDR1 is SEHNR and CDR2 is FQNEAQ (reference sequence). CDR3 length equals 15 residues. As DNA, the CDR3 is TGTGCCAGCAGCTTAGGATTAGCGGGAGTTTATGAGCAGTTCTTC. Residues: CASSLGLAGVYEQFF.

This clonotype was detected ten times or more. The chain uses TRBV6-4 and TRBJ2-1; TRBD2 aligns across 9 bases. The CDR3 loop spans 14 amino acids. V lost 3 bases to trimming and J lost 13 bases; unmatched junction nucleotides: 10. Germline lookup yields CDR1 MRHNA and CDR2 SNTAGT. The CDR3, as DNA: TGTGCCAGCAGTGAGGAGGGGCTAGCGGGATACCAGTTCTTC. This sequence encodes CASSEEGLAGYQFF.

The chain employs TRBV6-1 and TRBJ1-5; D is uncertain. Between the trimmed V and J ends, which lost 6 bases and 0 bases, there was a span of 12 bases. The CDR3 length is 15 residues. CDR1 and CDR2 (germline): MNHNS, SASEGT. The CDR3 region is CASSSALYSNQPQHF. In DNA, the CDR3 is TGTGCCAGCAGCTCGGCCTTATATAGCAATCAGCCCCAGCATTTT.

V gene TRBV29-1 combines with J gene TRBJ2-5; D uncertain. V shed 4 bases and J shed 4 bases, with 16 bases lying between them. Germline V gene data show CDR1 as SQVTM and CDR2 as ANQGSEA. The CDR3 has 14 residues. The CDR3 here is CSVAPVLGRETQYF. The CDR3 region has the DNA TGCAGCGTTGCTCCAGTTTTAGGGCGAGAGACCCAGTACTTC. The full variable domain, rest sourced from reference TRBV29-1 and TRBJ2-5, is SAVISQKPSRDICQRGTSLTIQCQVDSQVTMMFWYRQQPGQSLTLIATANQGSEATYESGFVIDKFPISRPNLTFSTLTVSNMSPEDSSIYLCSVAPVLGRETQYFGPGTRLLVL.

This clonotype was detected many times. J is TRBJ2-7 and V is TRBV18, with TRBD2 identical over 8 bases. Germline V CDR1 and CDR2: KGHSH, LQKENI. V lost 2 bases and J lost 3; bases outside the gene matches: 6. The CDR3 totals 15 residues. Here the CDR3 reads CASSPNGGGIYEQYF. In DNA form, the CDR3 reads TGTGCCAGCTCACCAAACGGCGGGGGGATCTACGAGCAGTACTTC.

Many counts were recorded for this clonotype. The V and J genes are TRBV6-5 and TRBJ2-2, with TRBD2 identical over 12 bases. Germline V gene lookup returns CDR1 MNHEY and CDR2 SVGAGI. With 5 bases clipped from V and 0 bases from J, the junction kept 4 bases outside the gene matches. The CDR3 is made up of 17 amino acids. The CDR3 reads CASSPGLAGTNTGELFF. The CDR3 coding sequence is TGTGCCAGCAGTCCAGGACTAGCGGGAACGAACACCGGGGAGCTGTTTTTT.

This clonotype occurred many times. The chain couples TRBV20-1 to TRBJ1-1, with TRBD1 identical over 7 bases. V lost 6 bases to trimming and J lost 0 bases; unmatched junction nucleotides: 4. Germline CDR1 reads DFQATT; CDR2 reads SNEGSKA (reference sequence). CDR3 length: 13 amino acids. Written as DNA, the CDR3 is TGCAGTGCGAGTACAGGGGTGAACACTGAAGCTTTCTTT. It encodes CSASTGVNTEAFF.

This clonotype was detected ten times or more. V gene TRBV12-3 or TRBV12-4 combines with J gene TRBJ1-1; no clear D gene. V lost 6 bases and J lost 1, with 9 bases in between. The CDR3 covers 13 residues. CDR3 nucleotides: TGTGCCAGCAGAGACACAGAGAACACTGAAGCTTTCTTT. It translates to CASRDTENTEAFF.

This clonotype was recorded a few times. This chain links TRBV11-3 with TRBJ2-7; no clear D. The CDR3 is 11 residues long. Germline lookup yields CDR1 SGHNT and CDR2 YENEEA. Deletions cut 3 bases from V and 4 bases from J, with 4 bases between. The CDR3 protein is CASSFEYEQYF. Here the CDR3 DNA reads TGTGCCAGCAGCTTTGAATACGAGCAGTACTTC.

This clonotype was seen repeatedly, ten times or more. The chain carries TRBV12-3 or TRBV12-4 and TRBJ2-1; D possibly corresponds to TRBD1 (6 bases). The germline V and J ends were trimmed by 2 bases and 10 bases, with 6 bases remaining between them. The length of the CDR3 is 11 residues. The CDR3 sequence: CASSLQGEQFF. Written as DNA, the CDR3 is TGTGCCAGCAGTTTACAGGGGGAGCAGTTCTTC.

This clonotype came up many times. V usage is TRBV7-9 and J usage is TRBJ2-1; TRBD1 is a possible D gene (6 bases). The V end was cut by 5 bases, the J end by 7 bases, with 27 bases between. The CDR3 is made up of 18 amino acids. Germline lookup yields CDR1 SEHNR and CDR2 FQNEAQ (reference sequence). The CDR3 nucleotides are TGTGCCAGCAGCCTAAGACAGGTTGGATCGTTGCAGTTTAATGAGCAGTTCTTC. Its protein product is CASSLRQVGSLQFNEQFF.

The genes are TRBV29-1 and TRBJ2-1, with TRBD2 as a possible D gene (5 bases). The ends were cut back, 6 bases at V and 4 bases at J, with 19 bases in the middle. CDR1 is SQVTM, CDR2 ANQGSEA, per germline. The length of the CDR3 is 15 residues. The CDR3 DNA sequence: TGCAGCGTAGGCCTATCGGCGGGCGGGTACAATGAGCAGTTCTTC. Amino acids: CSVGLSAGGYNEQFF.

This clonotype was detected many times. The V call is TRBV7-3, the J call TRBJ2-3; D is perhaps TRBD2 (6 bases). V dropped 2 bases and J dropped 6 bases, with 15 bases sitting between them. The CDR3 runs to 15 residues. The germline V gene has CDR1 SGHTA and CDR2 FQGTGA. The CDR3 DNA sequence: TGTGCCAGCAGCTTATCTGGGCGAGGAGGGGATACGCAGTATTTT. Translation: CASSLSGRGGDTQYF.